The rows below give T cell receptor beta chains drawn from one sample of a study of STAT5B mutations in CD4+ large granular lymphocyte leukemia. Clones were read by immunoSEQ multiplex PCR, and TCRdb kept only the in-frame ones, dropping some. This table holds fewer than 35,000 clones, 69% found once. The specimen sequenced was CD4+ T cells from blood buffy coats. All receptors come from a human donor in good health. Each CDR3 is given with its conserved first and last residue. D genes are given only for firm matches. Clone size appears in some rows only: once, few, many, or a class for an expanded clone.

TRBD1	TRBV2	.	TRBJ1-1	TGTGCCAGCAGGTACGACAGGGCGGACACTGAAGCTTTCTTT	CASRYDRADTEAFF
.	TRBV5-8	.	TRBJ2-1	TGTGCCAGCAGCTTGGGATTGTCCCCCTCTCTCAATGAGCAGTTCTTC	CASSLGLSPSLNEQFF
TRBD1	TRBV5-1	.	TRBJ1-5	TGCGCCAGCAGCCTAACAGGGGATAGCAATCAGCCCCAGCATTTT	CASSLTGDSNQPQHF
.	TRBV7-8	few	TRBJ1-5	TGTGCCAGCAGCTTAGTGGGGGGTGTAGCAATCAGTCAGCCCCAGCATTTT	CASSLVGGVAISQPQHF
.	TRBV7-2	.	TRBJ1-5	TGTGCCAGCAGCTTAATAGGGGGAAATCAGCCCCAGCATTTT	CASSLIGGNQPQHF
TRBD1	TRBV4-1	.	TRBJ2-5	TGCGCCAGCAGCCTTCGGGACAGTCAAGAGACCCAGTACTTC	CASSLRDSQETQYF
.	TRBV9	.	TRBJ1-6	TGTGCCAGCAGCGTAGGACGTAGTGATTCACCCCTCCACTTT	CASSVGRSDSPLHF
.	TRBV5-1	.	TRBJ2-3	TGCGTCAGCAGCCGCGTCGGGGACACCGATACGCAGTATTTT	CVSSRVGDTDTQYF
.	TRBV18	few	TRBJ1-1	TGTGCCAGCTCACCACAGGAGGGGGGGCTTACTGAAGCTTTCTTT	CASSPQEGGLTEAFF
TRBD1	TRBV5-1	.	TRBJ1-1	TGCGCCAGCAGCTTGGATGGACAGGGGTACACTGAAGCTTTCTTT	CASSLDGQGYTEAFF
.	TRBV5-5	.	TRBJ1-6	TGTGCCAGCAGCGTCAGGGGATCGGATAATTCACCCCTCCACTTT	CASSVRGSDNSPLHF
TRBD1	TRBV14	.	TRBJ1-2	TGTGCCAGCAGCCAAGTCAGGGGGCCCTCTTCCAGGGTATACACCTTC	CASSQVRGPSSRVYTF
TRBD1	TRBV15	.	TRBJ2-3	TGTGCCACCAGCATCGACAGGGGATCACTAGGGTTGACAGATACGCAGTATTTT	CATSIDRGSLGLTDTQYF
.	TRBV7-8	.	TRBJ1-5	TGTGCCAGCAGCTTGGAGGGGCCCCAGCATTTT	CASSLEGPQHF
.	TRBV18	.	TRBJ2-3	TGTGCCAGCTCACCACGGAGAAGGACCCGGGGCACAGATACGCAGTATTTT	CASSPRRRTRGTDTQYF
TRBD1	TRBV6-5	.	TRBJ1-4	TGTGCCAGCAGTTACTCCCCGACAGGGCGGGATGAAAAACTGTTTTTT	CASSYSPTGRDEKLFF
.	TRBV6-5	.	TRBJ1-2	TGTGCCAGCAGGCGGCGTCCCAACTATGGCTACACCTTC	CASRRRPNYGYTF
.	TRBV6-6	.	TRBJ2-4	TGTGCCAGCAGTTCCCGGAGGGAGGGGGTCAACATTCAGTACTTC	CASSSRREGVNIQYF
.	TRBV5-6	few	TRBJ1-2	TGTGCCAGCAGCTTGGGGCAGGCCGGGGACTATGGCTACACCTTC	CASSLGQAGDYGYTF
TRBD1	TRBV5-1	.	TRBJ1-1	TGCGCCAGCAGCTTGCTGGGACAGGTTTCCACTGAAGCTTTCTTT	CASSLLGQVSTEAFF
.	TRBV19	few	TRBJ1-1	TGTGCCAGTAGTATGTGGGGGAGGAACACTGAAGCTTTCTTT	CASSMWGRNTEAFF
.	TRBV7-3	.	TRBJ2-5	TGTGCCAGCAGCTTGAACCCCCCACTATTTGGAGAGACCCAGTACTTC	CASSLNPPLFGETQYF
.	TRBV5-4	.	TRBJ2-3	TGTGCCAGCAGCGACGGCTTCAGGGATACGCAGTATTTT	CASSDGFRDTQYF
.	TRBV18	few	TRBJ2-5	TGTGCCAGCTCAGCAACTCTTTTTCAAGAGACCCAGTACTTC	CASSATLFQETQYF
TRBD2	TRBV6-5	.	TRBJ2-1	TGTGCCAGCATGCGGCTAGCGGGGTCCAATGAGCAGTTCTTC	CASMRLAGSNEQFF
.	TRBV20-1	.	TRBJ2-1	TGCAGTGCTGGAGGGAATGAGCAGTTCTTC	CSAGGNEQFF
.	TRBV6-5	.	TRBJ2-5	TGTGCCAGCAGTTACTCGTTGACATCGGGCCAAGAGACCCAGTACTTC	CASSYSLTSGQETQYF
.	TRBV11-3	.	TRBJ2-7	TGTGCCAGCAGCTTAGGTCTAGGGTCCGACGAGCAGTACTTC	CASSLGLGSDEQYF
TRBD2	TRBV4-1	.	TRBJ2-3	TGCGCCAGCAGCCAAGATGGACTAGCGGGGGGTGGGACAGATACGCAGTATTTT	CASSQDGLAGGGTDTQYF
.	TRBV5-8	.	TRBJ1-5	TGTGCCAGCACCTTGACAGGTTTTAGCAATCAGCCCCAGCATTTT	CASTLTGFSNQPQHF
.	TRBV5-4	.	TRBJ2-5	TGTGCCAGCAGCTTGGGGCGCGTCGTTGGGGAGACCCAGTACTTC	CASSLGRVVGETQYF
TRBD2	TRBV10-1	.	TRBJ2-2	TGCGCCAGCAGTACTAGCGGCGCGAACACCGGGGAGCTGTTTTTT	CASSTSGANTGELFF
.	TRBV27	.	TRBJ2-7	TGTGCCAGCAGTTTTGGACCCCTCGTTACCGAGCAGTACTTC	CASSFGPLVTEQYF
TRBD2	TRBV2	.	TRBJ2-5	TGTGCCAGCACCGCACTCTCCGGGGGGGGAGAGACCCAGTACTTC	CASTALSGGGETQYF
TRBD2	TRBV4-2	.	TRBJ2-5	TGTGCCAGCAGCCAAGTGGGACTAGCGCCAAAGCTAGAGACCCAGTACTTC	CASSQVGLAPKLETQYF
TRBD1	TRBV9	.	TRBJ1-4	TGTGCCAGCAGCCCACAGGGGGCGAGGAAACTGTTTTTT	CASSPQGARKLFF
.	TRBV19	.	TRBJ1-6	TGTGCCAGTAGTGAGGGGAGCTCCTATAATTCACCCCTCCACTTT	CASSEGSSYNSPLHF
TRBD2	TRBV19	.	TRBJ2-1	TGTGCCAGTAGTATAGATGGTACTAGCGGGGCGAGCTCCTACAATGAGCAGTTCTTC	CASSIDGTSGASSYNEQFF
.	TRBV30	.	TRBJ1-4	TGTGCCTGGAGGGGGACGGAGAAGGAAAAACTGTTTTTT	CAWRGTEKEKLFF
.	TRBV4-3	.	TRBJ2-1	TGCGCCAGCAGCCCCGGACTCTACAATGAGCAGTTCTTC	CASSPGLYNEQFF
.	TRBV7-2	few	TRBJ1-2	TGTGCCAGCAGCTCCTCGGGGGGGCAGTATGGCTACACCTTC	CASSSSGGQYGYTF